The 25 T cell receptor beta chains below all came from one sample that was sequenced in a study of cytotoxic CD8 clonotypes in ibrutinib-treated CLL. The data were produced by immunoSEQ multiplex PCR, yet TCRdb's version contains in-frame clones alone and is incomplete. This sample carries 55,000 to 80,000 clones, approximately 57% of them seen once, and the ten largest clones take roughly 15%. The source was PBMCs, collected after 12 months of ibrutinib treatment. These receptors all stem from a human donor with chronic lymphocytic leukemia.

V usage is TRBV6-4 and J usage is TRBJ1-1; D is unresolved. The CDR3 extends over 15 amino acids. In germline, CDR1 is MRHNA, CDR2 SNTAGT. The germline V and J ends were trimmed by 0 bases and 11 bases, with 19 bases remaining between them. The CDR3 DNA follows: TGTGCCAGCAGTGACTCCCTTGGGAAGGGCAAGCAGGCTTTCTTT. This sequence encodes CASSDSLGKGKQAFF.

CDR3 in amino acids: CASSQSSRLGLSGNTIYF. CDR3 sequence (DNA): TGTGCCAGCAGCCAGAGTTCCCGTTTGGGACTCTCTGGAAACACCATATATTTT. J is TRBJ1-3 and V is TRBV5-4; weak D call: TRBD1 (5 bases). The CDR3 length is 18 residues. Trimming removed 4 bases at V and 0 bases at J, with 20 bases between. Germline CDR1 and CDR2: SGHNT and YYREEE (reference sequence).

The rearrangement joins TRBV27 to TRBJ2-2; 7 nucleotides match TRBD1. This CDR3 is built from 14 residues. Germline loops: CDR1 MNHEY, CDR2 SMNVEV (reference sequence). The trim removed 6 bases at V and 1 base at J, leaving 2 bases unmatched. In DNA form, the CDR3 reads TGTGCCAGCAGGCGGACAGGGAACACCGGGGAGCTGTTTTTT. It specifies CASRRTGNTGELFF.

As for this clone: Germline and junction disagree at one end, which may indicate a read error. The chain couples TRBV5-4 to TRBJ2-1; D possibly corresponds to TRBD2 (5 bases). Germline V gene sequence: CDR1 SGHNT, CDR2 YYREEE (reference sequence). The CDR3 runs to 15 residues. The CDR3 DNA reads TGTGCCAGCTCGCAGCCCCCGGTAGCGACCTCTTCGTTGCTCTTC. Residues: CASSQPPVATSSLLF.

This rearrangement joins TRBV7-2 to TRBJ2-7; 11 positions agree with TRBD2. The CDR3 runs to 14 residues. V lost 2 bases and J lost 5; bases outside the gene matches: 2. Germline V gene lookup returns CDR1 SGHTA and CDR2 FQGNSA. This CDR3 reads CASSLTSGSNEQYF. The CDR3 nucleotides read TGTGCCAGCAGCTTAACTAGCGGGAGTAACGAGCAGTACTTC. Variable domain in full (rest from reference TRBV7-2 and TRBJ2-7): GAGVSQSPSNKVTEKGKDVELRCDPISGHTALYWYRQSLGQGLEFLIYFQGNSAPDKSGLPSDRFSAERTGGSVSTLTIQRTQQEDSAVYLCASSLTSGSNEQYFGPGTRLTVT.

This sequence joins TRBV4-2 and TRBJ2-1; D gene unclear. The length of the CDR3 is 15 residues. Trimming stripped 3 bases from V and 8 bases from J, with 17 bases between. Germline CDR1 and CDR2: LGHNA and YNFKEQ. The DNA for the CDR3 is TGTGCCAGCAGCCAGGTTACACCCTCTAGGGATGAGCAGTTCTTC. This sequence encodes CASSQVTPSRDEQFF.

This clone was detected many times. CDR3 protein: CASSRVLRGQETQYF. The CDR3, as DNA: TGTGCCAGCAGCCGGGTTTTGCGGGGCCAAGAGACCCAGTACTTC. V usage is TRBV7-9 and J usage is TRBJ2-5; D may be TRBD2 (6 bases). Germline CDR1 and CDR2: SEHNR and FQNEAQ (reference sequence). V gave up 5 bases and J gave up 1 base, with 14 bases separating them. CDR3 length: 15 amino acids.

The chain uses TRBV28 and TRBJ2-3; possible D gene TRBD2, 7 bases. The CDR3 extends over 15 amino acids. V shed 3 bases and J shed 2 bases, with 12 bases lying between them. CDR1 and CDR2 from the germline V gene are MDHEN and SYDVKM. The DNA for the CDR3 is TGTGCCAGCAGTTTCGGGGGGCGGGCCACAGATACGCAGTATTTT. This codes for CASSFGGRATDTQYF.

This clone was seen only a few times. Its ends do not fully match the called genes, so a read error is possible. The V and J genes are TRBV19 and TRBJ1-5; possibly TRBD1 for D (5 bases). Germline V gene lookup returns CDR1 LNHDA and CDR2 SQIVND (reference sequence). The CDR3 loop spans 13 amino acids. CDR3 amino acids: CASSIRGDQPQHF. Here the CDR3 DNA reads TGTGCCAGCAGTATAAGGGGTGATCAGCCCCAGCATTTT. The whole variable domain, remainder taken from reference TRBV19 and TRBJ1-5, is DGGITQSPKYLFRKEGQNVTLSCEQNLNHDAMYWYRQDPGQGLRLIYYSQIVNDFQKGDIAEGYSVSREKKESFPLTVTSAQKNPTAFYLCASSIRGDQPQHFGDGTRLSIL.

The CDR3 reads CASSIAGSNTGELFF. CDR3 sequence (DNA): TGTGCCAGTAGTATAGCGGGTTCGAACACCGGGGAGCTGTTTTTT. The chain carries TRBV19 and TRBJ2-2; no definite D call. The V and J ends lost 1 base and 0 bases respectively, with 6 bases between them. The CDR3 sequence is 15 residues long. The germline gives CDR1 LNHDA, CDR2 SQIVND (reference sequence).

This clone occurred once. The CDR3 DNA is TGTGCCAGCAGTTTTTACGGGATTACGACAGGGCAGCCCCAGCATTTT. Its translation: CASSFYGITTGQPQHF. The genes are TRBV28 and TRBJ1-5; 7 positions agree with TRBD1. Germline loops: CDR1 MDHEN, CDR2 SYDVKM. This CDR3 contains 16 residues. The ends lost 3 bases at V and 7 bases at J; junction bases unmatched: 12.

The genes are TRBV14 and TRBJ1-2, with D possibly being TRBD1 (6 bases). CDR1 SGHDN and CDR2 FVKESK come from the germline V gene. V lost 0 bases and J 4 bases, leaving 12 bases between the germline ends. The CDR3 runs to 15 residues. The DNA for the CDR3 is TGTGCCAGCAGCCAAGATCGGGGGGCCCGCTATGGCTACACCTTC. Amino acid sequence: CASSQDRGARYGYTF.

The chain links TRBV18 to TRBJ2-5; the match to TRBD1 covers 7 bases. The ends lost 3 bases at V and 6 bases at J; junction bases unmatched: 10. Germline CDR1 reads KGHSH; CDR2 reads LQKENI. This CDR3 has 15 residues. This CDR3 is CASSPFRDSMKTQYF. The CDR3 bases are TGTGCCAGCTCACCCTTCCGGGACAGCATGAAGACCCAGTACTTC.

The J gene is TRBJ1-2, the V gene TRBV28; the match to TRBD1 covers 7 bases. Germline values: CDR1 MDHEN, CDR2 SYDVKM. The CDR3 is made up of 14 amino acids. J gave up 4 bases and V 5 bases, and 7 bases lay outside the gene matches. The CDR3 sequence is CASSRQGLIYGYTF. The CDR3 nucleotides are TGTGCCAGCAGTCGACAGGGCCTGATCTATGGCTACACCTTC.

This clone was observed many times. As DNA, the CDR3 is TGTGCCAGCAGCCGGGACAGTTGGGGCTATGGCTACACCTTC. Its translation: CASSRDSWGYGYTF. The chain recombines TRBV5-8 with TRBJ1-2; TRBD1 aligns across 7 bases. The CDR3 runs 14 residues. Germline loops: CDR1 SGHTS, CDR2 YDEGEE. Unmatched junction bases numbered 7, after V lost 4 bases and J lost 4 bases.

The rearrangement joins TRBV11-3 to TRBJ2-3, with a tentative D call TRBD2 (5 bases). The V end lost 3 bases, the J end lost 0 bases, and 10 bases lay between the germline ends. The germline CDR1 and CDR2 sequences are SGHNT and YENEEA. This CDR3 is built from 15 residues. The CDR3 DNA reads TGTGCCAGCAGCTTGACAAGCGGAAGCACAGATACGCAGTATTTT. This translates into CASSLTSGSTDTQYF.

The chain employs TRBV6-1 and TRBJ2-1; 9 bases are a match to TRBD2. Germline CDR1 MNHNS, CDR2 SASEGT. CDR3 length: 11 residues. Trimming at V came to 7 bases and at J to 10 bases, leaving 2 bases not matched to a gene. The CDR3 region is CASMLAGEQFF. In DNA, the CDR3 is TGTGCCAGCATGCTAGCGGGGGAGCAGTTCTTC.

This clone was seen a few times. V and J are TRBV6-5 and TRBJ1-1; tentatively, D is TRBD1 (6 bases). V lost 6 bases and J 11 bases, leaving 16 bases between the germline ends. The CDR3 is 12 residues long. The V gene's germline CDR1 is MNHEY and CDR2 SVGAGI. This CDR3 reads CASRDIFQGAFF. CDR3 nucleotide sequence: TGTGCCAGCAGGGACATTTTCCAGGGGGCTTTCTTT.

The CDR3 loop is CASRLESGVALYNEQFF. In DNA, the CDR3 is TGTGCAAGTCGCTTAGAAAGTGGGGTAGCCTTGTACAATGAGCAGTTCTTC. V usage is TRBV12-2 and J usage is TRBJ2-1. TRBV12-2 is termed a pseudogene. CDR3 length: 17 residues.

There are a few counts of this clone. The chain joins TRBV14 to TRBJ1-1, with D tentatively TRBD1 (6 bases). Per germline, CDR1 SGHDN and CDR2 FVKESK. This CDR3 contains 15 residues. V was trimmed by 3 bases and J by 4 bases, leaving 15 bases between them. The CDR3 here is CASSHSAGAGTEAFF. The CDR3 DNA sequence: TGTGCCAGCAGCCACTCCGCAGGGGCCGGCACTGAAGCTTTCTTT.

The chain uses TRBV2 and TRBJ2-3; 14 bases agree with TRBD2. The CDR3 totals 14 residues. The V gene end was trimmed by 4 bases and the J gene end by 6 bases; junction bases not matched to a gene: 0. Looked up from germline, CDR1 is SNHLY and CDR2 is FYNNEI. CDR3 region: CASSGTSGRDTQYF. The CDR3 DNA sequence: TGTGCCAGCAGTGGGACTAGCGGGAGGGATACGCAGTATTTT.

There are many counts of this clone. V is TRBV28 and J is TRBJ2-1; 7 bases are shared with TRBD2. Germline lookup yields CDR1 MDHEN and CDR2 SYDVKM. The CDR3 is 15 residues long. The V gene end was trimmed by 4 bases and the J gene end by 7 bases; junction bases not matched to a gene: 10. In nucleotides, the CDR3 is TGTGCCAGCAGTTCCCCCGGACTAGGAGGGAATGAGCAGTTCTTC. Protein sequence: CASSSPGLGGNEQFF.

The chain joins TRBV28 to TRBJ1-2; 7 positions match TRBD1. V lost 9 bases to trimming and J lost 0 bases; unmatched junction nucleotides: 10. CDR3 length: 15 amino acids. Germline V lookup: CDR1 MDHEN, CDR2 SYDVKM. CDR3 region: CASIKLGTANYGYTF. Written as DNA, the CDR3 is TGTGCCAGTATCAAACTCGGGACAGCTAACTATGGCTACACCTTC.

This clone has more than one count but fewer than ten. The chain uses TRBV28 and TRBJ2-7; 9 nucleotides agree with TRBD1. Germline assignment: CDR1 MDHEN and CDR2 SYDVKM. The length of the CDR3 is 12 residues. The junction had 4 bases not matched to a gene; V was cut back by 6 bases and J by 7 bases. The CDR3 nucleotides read TGTGCCAGCAGACAGGGGGCGGGGGAGCAGTACGTC. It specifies CASRQGAGEQYV.

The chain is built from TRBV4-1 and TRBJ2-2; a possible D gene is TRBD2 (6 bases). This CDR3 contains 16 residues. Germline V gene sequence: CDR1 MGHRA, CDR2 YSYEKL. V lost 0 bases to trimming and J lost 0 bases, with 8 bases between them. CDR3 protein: CASSQDGRSNTGELFF. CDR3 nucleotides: TGCGCCAGCAGCCAAGATGGGAGGTCGAACACCGGGGAGCTGTTTTTT.